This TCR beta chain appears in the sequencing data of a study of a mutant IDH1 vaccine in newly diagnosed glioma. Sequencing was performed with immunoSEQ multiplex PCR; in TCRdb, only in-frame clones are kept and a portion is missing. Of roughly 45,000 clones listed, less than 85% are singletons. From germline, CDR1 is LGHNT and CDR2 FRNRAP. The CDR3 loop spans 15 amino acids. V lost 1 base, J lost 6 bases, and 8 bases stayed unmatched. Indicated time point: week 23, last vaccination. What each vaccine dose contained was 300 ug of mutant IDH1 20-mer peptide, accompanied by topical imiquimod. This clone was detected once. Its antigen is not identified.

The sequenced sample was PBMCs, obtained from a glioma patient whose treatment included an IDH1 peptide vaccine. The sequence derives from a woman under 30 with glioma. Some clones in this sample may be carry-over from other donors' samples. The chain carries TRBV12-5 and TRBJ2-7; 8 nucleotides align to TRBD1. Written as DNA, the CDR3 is TGTGCTAGTGGTTTGGGGACAGGGTTAGGATCCGAGCAGTACTTC. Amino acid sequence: CASGLGTGLGSEQYF.